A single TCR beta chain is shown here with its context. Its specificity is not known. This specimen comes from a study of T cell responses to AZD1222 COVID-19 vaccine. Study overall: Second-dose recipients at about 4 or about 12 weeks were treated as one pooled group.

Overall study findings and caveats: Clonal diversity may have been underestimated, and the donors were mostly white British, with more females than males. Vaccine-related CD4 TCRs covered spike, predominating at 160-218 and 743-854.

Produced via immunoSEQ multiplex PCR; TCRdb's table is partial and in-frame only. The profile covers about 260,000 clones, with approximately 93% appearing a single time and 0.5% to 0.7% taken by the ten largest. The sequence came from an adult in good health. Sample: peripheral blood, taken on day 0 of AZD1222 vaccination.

The CDR3 DNA is TGTGCCAGCAGCGTAGAAGGGCCAGGGACTGAGGGGACCGGGGAGCTGTTTTTT. Encoded protein: CASSVEGPGTEGTGELFF. The chain couples TRBV9 to TRBJ2-2; maybe TRBD2 (6 bases). The CDR3 totals 18 residues. V gave up 0 bases and J gave up 5 bases, with 20 bases separating them. Germline loops: CDR1 SGDLS, CDR2 YYNGEE. The full variable domain, with the rest looked up from reference TRBV9 and TRBJ2-2, is DSGVTQTPKHLITATGQRVTLRCSPRSGDLSVYWYQQSLDQGLQFLIQYYNGEERAKGNILERFSAQQFPDLHSELNLSSLELGDSALYFCASSVEGPGTEGTGELFFGEGSRLTVL.